This entry features one T cell receptor (beta chain) sequence. The data are from a study of T cell responses to AZD1222 COVID-19 vaccine. Losses at the gene ends were 3 bases for V and 6 bases for J; bases not matched to a gene: 12. This CDR3 contains 16 residues. Per germline, CDR1 SGHRS and CDR2 YFSETQ. The method was immunoSEQ multiplex PCR; TCRdb's version includes in-frame clones alone and lacks a portion of them. The data contain about 88,000 clones, roughly 91% of them singletons. This TCR was recovered from an adult who received the AZD1222 COVID-19 vaccine. The rearrangement uses TRBV5-1 and TRBJ1-1; 9 nucleotides line up with TRBD1. Material: peripheral blood, obtained 28 days after the second AZD1222 dose. The CDR3 nucleotides read TGCGCCAGCAGCTGGGGGACAGGGAGAGTAGGGGCTGAAGCTTTCTTT. The encoded protein is CASSWGTGRVGAEAFF.